The clone carrying this TCR beta chain was recorded at least ten times. These data originate in a study of Graves' ophthalmopathy and Graves' hyperthyroidism. At the level of the study: The authors collected peripheral blood at initial diagnosis, before any treatment.

Active ophthalmopathy (CAS at least 3, NOSPECS at least 4), lasting under 3 months. Patients with other autoimmune diseases, uncontrolled infections, pregnancy or lactation were excluded. A volume of 9.5 to 10 ml of fresh peripheral blood supplied the PBMCs. Investigators amplified TCR beta CDR3 regions from RNA transcripts. First-round RT-PCR used HTBI primers; second-round multiplex PCR followed. TCRdb re-called the multiplex PCR reads through MiXCR, storing one row per CDR3 protein. The sample contains about 370,000 distinct CDR3 sequences, around 17% of which appear only once. V gave up 2 bases and J gave up 5 bases, with 12 bases separating them. The germline V gene has CDR1 SGHAT and CDR2 FQNNGV. The CDR3 extends over 14 amino acids.

This TCR derives from a woman between 18 and 29 years old with Graves' ophthalmopathy. J is TRBJ2-5 and V is TRBV11-2; D is unresolved. The sequencing sample was made of peripheral blood. CDR3 nucleotides: TGTGCCAGCAGCTTAAACCGGCCCGGGGAGACCCAGTACTTC. Its protein is CASSLNRPGETQYF.